A selection of T cell receptor beta chains follows, all from one sample in a study of response to subunit inactivated influenza vaccine. Using its own MiXCR run on the RT-PCR reads, TCRdb lists one record per CDR3 protein. Of 530,000 or so distinct CDR3 sequences listed, less than 15% are singletons. Here the sequenced sample was PBMCs from blood, taken less than 13 days after vaccination. All receptors come from a man aged 50-59 years who received an inactivated influenza vaccine. The CDR3 runs from the conserved cysteine through the conserved F or W. The order of the fields is CDR3 DNA, CDR3 protein, J gene, D gene, clone size, V gene. D genes are given only for firm matches. The size entry is marked missing in some rows and otherwise reads once, few, many or a size class.

CDR3nt: TGTGCCAGCAGCTTCACCGTCCGGGACTGGGGGAGCGGTCGGCAGTTCTTC
CDR3aa: CASSFTVRDWGSGRQFF
j_gene: TRBJ2-1
d_gene: .
abundance: many
v_gene: TRBV11-2

CDR3nt: TGCGCCAGCAGCCTGACGGGTGTAACCTACTACGAGCAGTACTTC
CDR3aa: CASSLTGVTYYEQYF
j_gene: TRBJ2-7
d_gene: .
abundance: few
v_gene: TRBV5-1

CDR3nt: TGTGCCAGCAGCTTGATAGAGAATGAGCAGTTCTTC
CDR3aa: CASSLIENEQFF
j_gene: TRBJ2-1
d_gene: .
abundance: .
v_gene: TRBV7-6

CDR3nt: TGCGCCAGCAGCCAAGGACCGACTAGCGGGTACTTCCTCCACAATGAGCAGTTCTTC
CDR3aa: CASSQGPTSGYFLHNEQFF
j_gene: TRBJ2-1
d_gene: TRBD2
abundance: few
v_gene: TRBV4-3

CDR3nt: TGTGCCAGCACCATGACAGGATTCCAAGAGACCCAGTACTTC
CDR3aa: CASTMTGFQETQYF
j_gene: TRBJ2-5
d_gene: .
abundance: .
v_gene: TRBV6-2/TRBV6-3

CDR3nt: TGCGCCAGCAGCCAGAGAGACGGGGCGAACATTCAGTACTTC
CDR3aa: CASSQRDGANIQYF
j_gene: TRBJ2-4
d_gene: .
abundance: many
v_gene: TRBV4-3

CDR3nt: TGTGCCATCAGTGCCGGGGAGCACGAGCAGTACTTC
CDR3aa: CAISAGEHEQYF
j_gene: TRBJ2-7
d_gene: .
abundance: few
v_gene: TRBV10-3

CDR3nt: TGTGCCAGCAGCGTTGACAAGAGCGGCTACGAGCAGTACTTC
CDR3aa: CASSVDKSGYEQYF
j_gene: TRBJ2-7
d_gene: .
abundance: few
v_gene: TRBV9

CDR3nt: TGCGCCAGCAGCTTCTCCGCCCGACAGGGTACCGGGGAGCTGTTTTTT
CDR3aa: CASSFSARQGTGELFF
j_gene: TRBJ2-2
d_gene: TRBD1
abundance: .
v_gene: TRBV5-1

CDR3nt: TGTGCCATCAGTGCTAACTCAGGACAGGGGGACGCCAAAAACATTCAGTACTTC
CDR3aa: CAISANSGQGDAKNIQYF
j_gene: TRBJ2-4
d_gene: TRBD1
abundance: .
v_gene: TRBV10-3

CDR3nt: TGTGCCAGCAGCTTAGATACTGAAGCTTTCTTT
CDR3aa: CASSLDTEAFF
j_gene: TRBJ1-1
d_gene: .
abundance: many
v_gene: TRBV5-1

CDR3nt: TGTGCCAGCAGCCCCACGACAGGGCGTGAGCAGTTCTTC
CDR3aa: CASSPTTGREQFF
j_gene: TRBJ2-1
d_gene: TRBD1
abundance: few
v_gene: TRBV5-6

CDR3nt: TGTGCCATCAGTGAGACATCTCCAGATACGCAGTATTTT
CDR3aa: CAISETSPDTQYF
j_gene: TRBJ2-3
d_gene: .
abundance: few
v_gene: TRBV10-3

CDR3nt: TGCGCCAGCAGCTTGGACGGGAACGGGGTTCAGCCCCAGCATTTT
CDR3aa: CASSLDGNGVQPQHF
j_gene: TRBJ1-5
d_gene: .
abundance: many
v_gene: TRBV5-1

CDR3nt: TGTGCCAGCAGACCTCCCGGGACAACGAGTGTAGTGGCCCAGTACTTC
CDR3aa: CASRPPGTTSVVAQYF
j_gene: TRBJ2-5
d_gene: .
abundance: .
v_gene: TRBV12-3/TRBV12-4

CDR3nt: TGCGCCAGCAGCCAAGATCTGCCTGATAATTCACCCCTCCACTTT
CDR3aa: CASSQDLPDNSPLHF
j_gene: TRBJ1-6
d_gene: .
abundance: many
v_gene: TRBV4-3

CDR3nt: TGCAGCGTTGATTCAGGGGGCGAGAAAGCTAACTATGGCTACACCTTC
CDR3aa: CSVDSGGEKANYGYTF
j_gene: TRBJ1-2
d_gene: TRBD1
abundance: .
v_gene: TRBV29-1

CDR3nt: TGCTGTGCTCCCACCGGGACTAGCGGGACAAAATACAATGAGCAGTTCTTC
CDR3aa: CCAPTGTSGTKYNEQFF
j_gene: TRBJ2-1
d_gene: TRBD2
abundance: .
v_gene: TRBV20-1

CDR3nt: TGTGCCACCAGCCCCAGGACCGGTGGGGATACGCAGTATTTT
CDR3aa: CATSPRTGGDTQYF
j_gene: TRBJ2-3
d_gene: .
abundance: few
v_gene: TRBV15

CDR3nt: TGCGCCAGCAGCTTGGAGGGCAGGGGGGTCGCTGAAGCTTTCTTT
CDR3aa: CASSLEGRGVAEAFF
j_gene: TRBJ1-1
d_gene: TRBD1
abundance: .
v_gene: TRBV5-1

CDR3nt: TGCGCCAGCAGCGTGGTTTTGGGAGATACGCAGTATTTT
CDR3aa: CASSVVLGDTQYF
j_gene: TRBJ2-3
d_gene: .
abundance: .
v_gene: TRBV4-3

CDR3nt: TGCGCCAGCAGCCAAGATCTCGGCAGGGAGGACTATGGCTACACCTTC
CDR3aa: CASSQDLGREDYGYTF
j_gene: TRBJ1-2
d_gene: .
abundance: .
v_gene: TRBV4-3

CDR3nt: TGTGCCAGCAGCCGGGGTGGACAGGGGGCGACTAAGAACACTGAAGCTTTCTTT
CDR3aa: CASSRGGQGATKNTEAFF
j_gene: TRBJ1-1
d_gene: TRBD1
abundance: .
v_gene: TRBV4-2

CDR3nt: TGTGCCAGCAGTGAAGATGGCGGTCAGCCCCAGCATTTT
CDR3aa: CASSEDGGQPQHF
j_gene: TRBJ1-5
d_gene: .
abundance: few
v_gene: TRBV2

CDR3nt: TGTGCCAGCAGCCAAATACTCCGAGGGACTGTCGGGGAGCTGTTTTTT
CDR3aa: CASSQILRGTVGELFF
j_gene: TRBJ2-2
d_gene: .
abundance: .
v_gene: TRBV14

CDR3nt: TGCAGTGCTAGACCCGACGTACACACTGAAGCTTTCTTT
CDR3aa: CSARPDVHTEAFF
j_gene: TRBJ1-1
d_gene: .
abundance: many
v_gene: TRBV20-1

CDR3nt: TGCGCCAGCAGCCAGATGACAGGGGATCATGGCTACACCTTC
CDR3aa: CASSQMTGDHGYTF
j_gene: TRBJ1-2
d_gene: TRBD1
abundance: .
v_gene: TRBV4-3

CDR3nt: TGCGCCAGCAGCTTGGGAGCTGGAAACAATGAGCAGTTCTTC
CDR3aa: CASSLGAGNNEQFF
j_gene: TRBJ2-1
d_gene: .
abundance: many
v_gene: TRBV5-1

CDR3nt: TGTGCCAGCAGTTATCCTCTGGGACAGGGAAACTACGAGCAGTACTTC
CDR3aa: CASSYPLGQGNYEQYF
j_gene: TRBJ2-7
d_gene: TRBD1
abundance: .
v_gene: TRBV6-2/TRBV6-3

CDR3nt: TGTGCCAGCAGCCGGAGGGGGAGTGGGGACACCATATATTTT
CDR3aa: CASSRRGSGDTIYF
j_gene: TRBJ1-3
d_gene: .
abundance: once
v_gene: TRBV3-1

CDR3nt: TGTGCCAGTAATGGACGCACGGGCAGCGGGGCCAACGTCCTGACTTTC
CDR3aa: CASNGRTGSGANVLTF
j_gene: TRBJ2-6
d_gene: .
abundance: .
v_gene: TRBV19

CDR3nt: TGCATCCTTAAGGGGAGACGCTACGAGCAGTACTTC
CDR3aa: CILKGRRYEQYF
j_gene: TRBJ2-7
d_gene: .
abundance: many
v_gene: TRBV29-1

CDR3nt: TGTGCCAGCAGCCGGGGGGGCCGAACAAATGAAAAACTGTTTTTT
CDR3aa: CASSRGGRTNEKLFF
j_gene: TRBJ1-4
d_gene: .
abundance: few
v_gene: TRBV7-2

CDR3nt: TGTGCCAGCAGCCATACTAGTGCGGGGGAGCTGTTTTTT
CDR3aa: CASSHTSAGELFF
j_gene: TRBJ2-2
d_gene: .
abundance: .
v_gene: TRBV12-3/TRBV12-4

CDR3nt: TGCGCCAGCAGCGGCCGAGCGGGGGGTGGCGAGCAGTACTTC
CDR3aa: CASSGRAGGGEQYF
j_gene: TRBJ2-7
d_gene: TRBD2
abundance: few
v_gene: TRBV5-1

CDR3nt: TGTGCCACCAGTGAGCCGACAGGGTTCTTGGCAGATACGCAGTATTTT
CDR3aa: CATSEPTGFLADTQYF
j_gene: TRBJ2-3
d_gene: TRBD1
abundance: few
v_gene: TRBV24-1

CDR3nt: TGCGCCAGCAGCTATGGGACTAGCGGGGTGGGCGAGCAGTACTTC
CDR3aa: CASSYGTSGVGEQYF
j_gene: TRBJ2-7
d_gene: TRBD2
abundance: many
v_gene: TRBV5-1

CDR3nt: TGCAGTGCTAGGGCTAGCGGAGAGCAGTTCTTC
CDR3aa: CSARASGEQFF
j_gene: TRBJ2-1
d_gene: TRBD2
abundance: .
v_gene: TRBV20-1

CDR3nt: TGCAGCGTTGACAAGGGACAGGGAGCGGAGACCCAGTACTTC
CDR3aa: CSVDKGQGAETQYF
j_gene: TRBJ2-5
d_gene: TRBD1
abundance: .
v_gene: TRBV29-1

CDR3nt: TGCAGTACAGGGCCGCACACCGGGGAGCTGTTTTTT
CDR3aa: CSTGPHTGELFF
j_gene: TRBJ2-2
d_gene: .
abundance: .
v_gene: TRBV20-1

CDR3nt: TGTGCCAGCAGCTTAATCAGCGGGGGCACCGGGGAGCTGTTTTTT
CDR3aa: CASSLISGGTGELFF
j_gene: TRBJ2-2
d_gene: TRBD2
abundance: .
v_gene: TRBV7-8

CDR3nt: TGTGCCAGCAGCTTTATCAAATTAGAGACCCAGTACTTC
CDR3aa: CASSFIKLETQYF
j_gene: TRBJ2-5
d_gene: .
abundance: few
v_gene: TRBV7-2

CDR3nt: TGTGCCAGCAGCTTCCCCTCGGGCGATGAGCAGTTCTTC
CDR3aa: CASSFPSGDEQFF
j_gene: TRBJ2-1
d_gene: .
abundance: .
v_gene: TRBV5-8

CDR3nt: TGTGCCAGCAGCCCTGGCAGCTTCAGCACAGATACGCAGTATTTT
CDR3aa: CASSPGSFSTDTQYF
j_gene: TRBJ2-3
d_gene: .
abundance: once
v_gene: TRBV11-2

CDR3nt: TGTGCCATCAGTGAGTCGGGACTAGCGGGGGCGGGTGAGCAGTTCTTC
CDR3aa: CAISESGLAGAGEQFF
j_gene: TRBJ2-1
d_gene: TRBD2
abundance: .
v_gene: TRBV10-3

CDR3nt: TGTGCCAGCAGCGACCCGGGACACTCGCCTAACACCGGGGAGCTGTTTTTT
CDR3aa: CASSDPGHSPNTGELFF
j_gene: TRBJ2-2
d_gene: .
abundance: few
v_gene: TRBV7-9

CDR3nt: TGTGCCAGCAGCTTCGGGACAGGGGGCTTCACTGAAGCTTTCTTT
CDR3aa: CASSFGTGGFTEAFF
j_gene: TRBJ1-1
d_gene: TRBD1
abundance: .
v_gene: TRBV7-2

CDR3nt: TGTGCCAGCAGGGATTATGGCGGATACAATGAGCAGTTCTTC
CDR3aa: CASRDYGGYNEQFF
j_gene: TRBJ2-1
d_gene: .
abundance: .
v_gene: TRBV2

CDR3nt: TGTGCCAGCAGCTTAAGATTGGCGGGGGCGGTCCACAATGAGCAGTTCTTC
CDR3aa: CASSLRLAGAVHNEQFF
j_gene: TRBJ2-1
d_gene: .
abundance: few
v_gene: TRBV7-2

CDR3nt: TGCGCCAGCAGCCAACACGGCGCCAGGATTCAGTGGACAGATACGCAGTATTTT
CDR3aa: CASSQHGARIQWTDTQYF
j_gene: TRBJ2-3
d_gene: .
abundance: few
v_gene: TRBV4-3